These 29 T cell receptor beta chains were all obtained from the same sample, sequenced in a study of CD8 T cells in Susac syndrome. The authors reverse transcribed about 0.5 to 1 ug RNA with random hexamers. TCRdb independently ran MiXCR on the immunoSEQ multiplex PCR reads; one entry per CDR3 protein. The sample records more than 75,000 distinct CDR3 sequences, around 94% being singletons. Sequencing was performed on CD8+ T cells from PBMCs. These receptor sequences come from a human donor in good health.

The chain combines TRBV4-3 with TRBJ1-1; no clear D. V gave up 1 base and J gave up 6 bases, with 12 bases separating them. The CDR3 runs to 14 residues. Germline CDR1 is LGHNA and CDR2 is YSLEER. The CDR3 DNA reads TGCGCCAGCAGCCAAGCGTGGGGAAGCGCTGAAGCTTTCTTT. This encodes CASSQAWGSAEAFF.

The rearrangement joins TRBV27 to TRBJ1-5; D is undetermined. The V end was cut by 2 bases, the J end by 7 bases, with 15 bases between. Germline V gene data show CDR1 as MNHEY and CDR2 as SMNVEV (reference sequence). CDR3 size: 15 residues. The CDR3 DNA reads TGTGCCAGCAGTTTAGGGCCTCCCTCGAGGCAGCCCCAGCATTTT. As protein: CASSLGPPSRQPQHF.

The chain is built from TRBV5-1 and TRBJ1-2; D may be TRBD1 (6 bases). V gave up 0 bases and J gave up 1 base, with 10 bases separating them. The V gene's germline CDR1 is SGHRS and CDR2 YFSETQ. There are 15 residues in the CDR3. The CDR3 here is CASSLEGDYNYGYTF. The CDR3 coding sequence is TGCGCCAGCAGCTTGGAGGGGGATTATAACTATGGCTACACCTTC.

CDR3: CASSLVGPNTFGANVLTF. CDR3 bases: TGTGCCAGCAGCTTAGTAGGGCCCAACACCTTCGGGGCCAACGTCCTGACTTTC. The gene calls are TRBV7-2 and TRBJ2-6; D call uncertain. Trimming shortened V by 1 base and J by 4 bases, and 17 bases separated the two germline ends. This CDR3 contains 18 residues. Germline V CDR1 and CDR2: SGHTA, FQGNSA. The full variable domain, with the rest looked up from reference TRBV7-2 and TRBJ2-6, is GAGVSQSPSNKVTEKGKDVELRCDPISGHTALYWYRQSLGQGLEFLIYFQGNSAPDKSGLPSDRFSAERTGGSVSTLTIQRTQQEDSAVYLCASSLVGPNTFGANVLTFGAGSRLTVL.

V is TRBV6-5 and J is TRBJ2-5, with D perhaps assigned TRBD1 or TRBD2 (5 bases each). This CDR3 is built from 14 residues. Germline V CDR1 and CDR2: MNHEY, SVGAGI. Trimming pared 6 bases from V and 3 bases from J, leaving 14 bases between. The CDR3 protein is CASRPKGSKETQYF. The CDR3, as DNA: TGTGCCAGCAGACCCAAGGGGAGTAAAGAGACCCAGTACTTC.

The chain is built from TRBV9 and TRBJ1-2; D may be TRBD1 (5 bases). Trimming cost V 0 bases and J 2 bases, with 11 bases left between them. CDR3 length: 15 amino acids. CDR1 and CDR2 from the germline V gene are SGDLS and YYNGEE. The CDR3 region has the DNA TGTGCCAGCAGCGTAGCACCAGACAGCAACTATGGCTACACCTTC. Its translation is CASSVAPDSNYGYTF.

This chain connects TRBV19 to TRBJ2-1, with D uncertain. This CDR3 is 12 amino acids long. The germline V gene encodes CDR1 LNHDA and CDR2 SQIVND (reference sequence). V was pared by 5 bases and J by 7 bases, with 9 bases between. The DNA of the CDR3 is TGTGCCAGTAGTCCTACGCGGAATGAGCAGTTCTTC. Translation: CASSPTRNEQFF.

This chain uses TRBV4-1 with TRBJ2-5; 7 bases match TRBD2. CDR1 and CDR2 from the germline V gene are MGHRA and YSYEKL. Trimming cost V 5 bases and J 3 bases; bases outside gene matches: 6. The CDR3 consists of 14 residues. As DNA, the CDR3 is TGCGCCAGCAGCTACGTCCGGGGGGAAGAGACCCAGTACTTC. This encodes CASSYVRGEETQYF.

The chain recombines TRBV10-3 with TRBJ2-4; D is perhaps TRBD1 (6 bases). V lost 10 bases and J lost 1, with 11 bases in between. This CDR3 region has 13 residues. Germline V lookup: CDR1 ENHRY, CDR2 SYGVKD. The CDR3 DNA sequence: TGTGCCAGTTCAACAGGGGCCAAAAACATTCAGTACTTC. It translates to CASSTGAKNIQYF.

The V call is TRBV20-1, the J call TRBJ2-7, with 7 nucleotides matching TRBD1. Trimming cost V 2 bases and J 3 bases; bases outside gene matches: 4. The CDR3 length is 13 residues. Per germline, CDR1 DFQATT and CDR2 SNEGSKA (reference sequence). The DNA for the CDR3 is TGCAGTGCTAGACCGGACAGGAACTACGAGCAGTACGTC. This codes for CSARPDRNYEQYV.

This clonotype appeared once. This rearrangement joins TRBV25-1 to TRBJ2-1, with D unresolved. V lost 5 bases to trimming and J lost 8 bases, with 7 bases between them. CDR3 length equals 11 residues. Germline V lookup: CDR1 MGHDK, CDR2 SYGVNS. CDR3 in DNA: TGTGCCAGCAGTCCGTCCGATGAGCAGTTCTTC. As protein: CASSPSDEQFF.

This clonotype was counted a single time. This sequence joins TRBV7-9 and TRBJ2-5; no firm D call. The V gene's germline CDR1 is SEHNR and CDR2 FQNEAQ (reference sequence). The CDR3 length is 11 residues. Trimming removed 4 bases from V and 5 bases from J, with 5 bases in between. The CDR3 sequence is CASSSRETQYF. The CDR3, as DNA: TGTGCCAGCAGCTCACGGGAGACCCAGTACTTC. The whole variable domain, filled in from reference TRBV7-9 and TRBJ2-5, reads DTGVSQNPRHKITKRGQNVTFRCDPISEHNRLYWYRQTLGQGPEFLTYFQNEAQLEKSRLLSDRFSAERPKGSFSTLEIQRTEQGDSAMYLCASSSRETQYFGPGTRLLVL.

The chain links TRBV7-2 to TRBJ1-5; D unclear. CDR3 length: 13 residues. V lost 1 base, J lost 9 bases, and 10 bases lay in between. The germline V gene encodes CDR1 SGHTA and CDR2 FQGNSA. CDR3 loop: CASSLEASGPQHF. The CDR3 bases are TGTGCCAGCAGCTTAGAAGCTTCAGGGCCCCAGCATTTT.

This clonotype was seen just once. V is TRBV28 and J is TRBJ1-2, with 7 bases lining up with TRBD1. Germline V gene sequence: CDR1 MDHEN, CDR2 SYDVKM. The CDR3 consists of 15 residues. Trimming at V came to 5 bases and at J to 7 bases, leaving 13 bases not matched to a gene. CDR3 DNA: TGTGCCAGCAGTACTCCCGGGACAGCCTTTGGTGGCTACACCTTC. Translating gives CASSTPGTAFGGYTF.

The CDR3: CASSVGGGGAYEQYF. CDR3 DNA: TGTGCCAGCAGCGTAGGTGGCGGGGGGGCCTACGAGCAGTACTTC. This rearrangement joins TRBV9 to TRBJ2-7; 9 bases agree with TRBD2. The CDR3 totals 15 residues. The germline CDR1 and CDR2 sequences are SGDLS and YYNGEE. V lost 0 bases, J lost 2 bases, and 3 bases stayed unmatched.

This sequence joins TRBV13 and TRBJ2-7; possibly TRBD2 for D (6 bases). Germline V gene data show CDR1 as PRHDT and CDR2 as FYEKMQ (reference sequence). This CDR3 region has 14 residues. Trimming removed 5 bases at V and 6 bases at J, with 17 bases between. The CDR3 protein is CASSRSSRGGEQYV. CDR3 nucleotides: TGTGCCAGCAGCCGCTCCTCACGGGGAGGCGAGCAGTACGTC.

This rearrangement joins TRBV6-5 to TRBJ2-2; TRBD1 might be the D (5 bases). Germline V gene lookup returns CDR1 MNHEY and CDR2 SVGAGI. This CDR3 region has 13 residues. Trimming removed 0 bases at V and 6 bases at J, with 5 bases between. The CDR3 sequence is CASSYSGPGELFF. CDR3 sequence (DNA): TGTGCCAGCAGTTACTCGGGGCCCGGGGAGCTGTTTTTT.

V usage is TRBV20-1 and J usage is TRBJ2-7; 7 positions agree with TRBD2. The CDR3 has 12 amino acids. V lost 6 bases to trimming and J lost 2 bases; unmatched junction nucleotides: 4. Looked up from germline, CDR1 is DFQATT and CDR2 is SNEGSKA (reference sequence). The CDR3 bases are TGCAGTGCCGGCGGACTAGCCTACGAGCAGTACTTC. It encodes CSAGGLAYEQYF.

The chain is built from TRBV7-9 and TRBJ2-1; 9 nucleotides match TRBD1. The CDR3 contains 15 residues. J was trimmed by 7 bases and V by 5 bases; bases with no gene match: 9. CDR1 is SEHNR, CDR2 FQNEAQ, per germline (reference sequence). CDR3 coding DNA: TGTGCCAGCAGCCCCCCCCGGACAGGGGAAAATGAGCAGTTCTTC. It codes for CASSPPRTGENEQFF. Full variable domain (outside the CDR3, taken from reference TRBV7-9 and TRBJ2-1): DTGVSQNPRHKITKRGQNVTFRCDPISEHNRLYWYRQTLGQGPEFLTYFQNEAQLEKSRLLSDRFSAERPKGSFSTLEIQRTEQGDSAMYLCASSPPRTGENEQFFGPGTRLTVL.

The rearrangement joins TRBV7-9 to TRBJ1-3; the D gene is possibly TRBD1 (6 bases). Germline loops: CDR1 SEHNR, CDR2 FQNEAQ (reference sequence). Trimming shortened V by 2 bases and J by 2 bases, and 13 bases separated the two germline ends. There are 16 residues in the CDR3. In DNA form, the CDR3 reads TGTGCCAGCAGCTTAAGGACAGAGGCCCCTGGAAACACCATATATTTT. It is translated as CASSLRTEAPGNTIYF.

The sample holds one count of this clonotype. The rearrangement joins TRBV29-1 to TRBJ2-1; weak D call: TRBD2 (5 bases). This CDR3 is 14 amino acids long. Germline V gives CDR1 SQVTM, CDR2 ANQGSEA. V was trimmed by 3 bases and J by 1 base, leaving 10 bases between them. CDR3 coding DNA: TGCAGCGTTGACGGGGTGATTTCCTACAATGAGCAGTTCTTC. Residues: CSVDGVISYNEQFF.

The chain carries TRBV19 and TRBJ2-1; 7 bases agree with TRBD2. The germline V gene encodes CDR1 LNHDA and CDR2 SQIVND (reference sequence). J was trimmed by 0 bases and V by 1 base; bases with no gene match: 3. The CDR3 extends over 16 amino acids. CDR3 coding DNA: TGTGCCAGTAGTATAGTGGGCGGGAGCTCCTACAATGAGCAGTTCTTC. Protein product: CASSIVGGSSYNEQFF.

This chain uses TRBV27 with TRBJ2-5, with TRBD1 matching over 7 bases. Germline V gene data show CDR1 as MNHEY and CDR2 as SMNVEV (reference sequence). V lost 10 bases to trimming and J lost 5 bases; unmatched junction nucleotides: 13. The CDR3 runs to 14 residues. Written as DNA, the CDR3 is TGTGCCACCCGCGTGGCAGGGGGTATGGAGACCCAGTACTTC. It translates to CATRVAGGMETQYF.

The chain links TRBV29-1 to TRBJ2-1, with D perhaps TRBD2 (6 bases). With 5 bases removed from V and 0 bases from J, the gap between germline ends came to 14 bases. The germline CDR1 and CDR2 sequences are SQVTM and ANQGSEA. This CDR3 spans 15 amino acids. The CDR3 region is CSVPGELSSYNEQFF. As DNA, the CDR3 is TGCAGCGTTCCGGGGGAATTGAGCTCCTACAATGAGCAGTTCTTC.

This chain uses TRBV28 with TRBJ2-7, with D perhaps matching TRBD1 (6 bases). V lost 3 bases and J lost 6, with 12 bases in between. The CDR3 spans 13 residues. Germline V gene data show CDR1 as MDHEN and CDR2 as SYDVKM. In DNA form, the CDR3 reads TGTGCCAGCAGTTTGGGAACCAGGGGCGAGCAGTACGTC. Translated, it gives CASSLGTRGEQYV.

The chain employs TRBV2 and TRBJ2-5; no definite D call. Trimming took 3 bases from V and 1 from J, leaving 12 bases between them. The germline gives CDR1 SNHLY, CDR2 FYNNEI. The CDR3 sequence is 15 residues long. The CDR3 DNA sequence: TGTGCCAGCAGTGAGGTTACGGGCCGCCAAGAGACCCAGTACTTC. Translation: CASSEVTGRQETQYF.

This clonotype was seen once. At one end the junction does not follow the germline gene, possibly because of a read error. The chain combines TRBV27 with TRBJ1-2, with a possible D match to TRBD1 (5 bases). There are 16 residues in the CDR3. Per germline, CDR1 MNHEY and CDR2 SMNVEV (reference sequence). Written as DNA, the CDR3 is TGTGCCAGCAGAAAGGGTCCCACTTTCAGGGACTATGGCCACACCTTC. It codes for CASRKGPTFRDYGHTF.

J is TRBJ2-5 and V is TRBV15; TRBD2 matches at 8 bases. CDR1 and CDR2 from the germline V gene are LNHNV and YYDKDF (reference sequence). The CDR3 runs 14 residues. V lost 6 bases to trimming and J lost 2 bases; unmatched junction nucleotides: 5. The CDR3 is CATSPREVQETQYF. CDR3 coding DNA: TGTGCCACCAGTCCGCGGGAGGTACAAGAGACCCAGTACTTC.

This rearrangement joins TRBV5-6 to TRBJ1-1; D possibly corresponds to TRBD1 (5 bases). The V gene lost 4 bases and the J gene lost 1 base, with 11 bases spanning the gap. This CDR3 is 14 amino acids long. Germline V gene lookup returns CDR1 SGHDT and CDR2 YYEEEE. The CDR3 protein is CASSAGTGNTEAFF. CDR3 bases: TGTGCCAGCAGCGCCGGGACCGGGAACACTGAAGCTTTCTTT.